This TCR beta chain comes out of a study of T-cell reconstitution after alpha-beta-depleted transplantation in children. General study results and limits: At the one-year point after transplant, T-cell counts and TCRbeta diversity were found to come mostly from T cells that had been newly produced.

The CDR3 consists of 14 residues. Unique molecular identifiers were used to barcode this TCRbeta library. Via MiXCR, TCRdb re-called the PCR reads, giving one row per CDR3 protein. The sample records about 600,000 distinct CDR3 sequences, under 15% being singletons. Notes on this clonotype: Its antigen is as yet unknown. A junction end diverges from the germline sequence, so it may reflect a read error.

The clonotype originates from a male patient under 18 who had a stem cell transplant for acute myeloid leukemia, so the T cells may come from the graft donor. The chain employs TRBV12-3 or TRBV12-4 and TRBJ1-4, with a possible D match to TRBD1 (6 bases). The starting material was PBMCs, mostly from graft donor cells, obtained 360 days after TCRalphabeta/CD19-depleted stem cell transplant. The CDR3 loop is CASRGAQREAYLAF. Here the CDR3 DNA reads TGTGCCAGCAGGGGGGCCCAGAGGGAGGCGTACCTAGCTTTT.